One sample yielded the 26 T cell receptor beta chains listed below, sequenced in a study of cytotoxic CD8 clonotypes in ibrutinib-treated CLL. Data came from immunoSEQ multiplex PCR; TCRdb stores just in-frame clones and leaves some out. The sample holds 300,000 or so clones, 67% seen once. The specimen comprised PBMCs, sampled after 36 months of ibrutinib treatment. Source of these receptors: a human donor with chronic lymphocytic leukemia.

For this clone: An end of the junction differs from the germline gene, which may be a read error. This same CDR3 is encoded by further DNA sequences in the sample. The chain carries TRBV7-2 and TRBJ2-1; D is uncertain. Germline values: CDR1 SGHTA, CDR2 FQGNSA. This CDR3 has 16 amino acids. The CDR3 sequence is CASNIGYWAPYNEQFF. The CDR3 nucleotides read TGTGCCAGCAACATAGGGTACTGGGCCCCCTACAATGAACAGTTCTTC. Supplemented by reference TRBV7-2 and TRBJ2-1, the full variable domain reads GAGVSQSPSNKVTEKGKDVELRCDPISGHTALYWYRQSLGQGLEFLIYFQGNSAPDKSGLPSDRFSAERTGGSVSTLTIQRTQQEDSAVYLCASNIGYWAPYNEQFFGPGTRLTVL.

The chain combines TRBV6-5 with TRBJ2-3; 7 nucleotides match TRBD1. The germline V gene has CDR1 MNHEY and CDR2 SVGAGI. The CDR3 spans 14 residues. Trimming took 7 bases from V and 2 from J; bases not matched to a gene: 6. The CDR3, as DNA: TGTGCCAGCACCCAGACAGGGCCCACAGATACGCAGTATTTT. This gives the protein CASTQTGPTDTQYF.

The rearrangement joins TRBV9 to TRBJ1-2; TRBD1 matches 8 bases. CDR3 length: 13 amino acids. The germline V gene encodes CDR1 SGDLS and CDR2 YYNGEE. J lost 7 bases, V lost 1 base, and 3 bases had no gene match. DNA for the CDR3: TGTGCCAGCAGCGTACGGGGGACAGGTGGCTACACCTTC. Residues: CASSVRGTGGYTF.

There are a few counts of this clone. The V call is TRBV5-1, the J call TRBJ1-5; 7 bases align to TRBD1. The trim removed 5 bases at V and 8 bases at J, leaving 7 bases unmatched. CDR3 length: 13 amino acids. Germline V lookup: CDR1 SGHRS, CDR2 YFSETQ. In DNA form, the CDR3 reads TGCGCCAGCAGAGACAGGGTGGGTGAGCCCCAGCATTTT. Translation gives CASRDRVGEPQHF.

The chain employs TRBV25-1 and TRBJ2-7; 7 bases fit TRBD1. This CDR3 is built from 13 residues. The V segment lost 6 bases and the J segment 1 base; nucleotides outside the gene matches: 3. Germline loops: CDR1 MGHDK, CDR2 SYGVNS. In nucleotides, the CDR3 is TGTGCCAGCAGGGGACAGAATTCCTACGAGCAGTACTTC. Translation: CASRGQNSYEQYF.

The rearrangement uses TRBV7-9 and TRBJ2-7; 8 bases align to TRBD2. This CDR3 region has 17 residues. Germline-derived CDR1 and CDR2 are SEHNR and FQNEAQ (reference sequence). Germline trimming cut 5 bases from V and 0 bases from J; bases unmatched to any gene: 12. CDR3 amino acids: CASSPGTSGKYSYEQYF. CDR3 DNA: TGTGCCAGCAGCCCCGGAACTAGCGGAAAGTACTCCTACGAGCAGTACTTC. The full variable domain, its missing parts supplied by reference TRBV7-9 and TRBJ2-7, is DTGVSQNPRHKITKRGQNVTFRCDPISEHNRLYWYRQTLGQGPEFLTYFQNEAQLEKSRLLSDRFSAERPKGSFSTLEIQRTEQGDSAMYLCASSPGTSGKYSYEQYFGPGTRLTVT.

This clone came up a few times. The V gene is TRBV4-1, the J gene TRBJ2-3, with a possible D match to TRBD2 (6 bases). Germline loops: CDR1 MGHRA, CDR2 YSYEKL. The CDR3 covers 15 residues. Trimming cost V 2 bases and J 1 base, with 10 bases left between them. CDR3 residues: CASSQRLVGTDTQYF. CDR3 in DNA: TGCGCCAGCAGCCAAAGACTAGTTGGCACAGATACGCAGTATTTT.

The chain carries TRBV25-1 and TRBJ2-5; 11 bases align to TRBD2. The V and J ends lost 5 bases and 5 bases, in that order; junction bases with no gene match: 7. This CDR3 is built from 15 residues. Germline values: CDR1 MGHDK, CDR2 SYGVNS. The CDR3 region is CASSPPGLAVETQYF. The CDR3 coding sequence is TGTGCCAGCAGTCCCCCGGGACTAGCGGTGGAGACCCAGTACTTC.

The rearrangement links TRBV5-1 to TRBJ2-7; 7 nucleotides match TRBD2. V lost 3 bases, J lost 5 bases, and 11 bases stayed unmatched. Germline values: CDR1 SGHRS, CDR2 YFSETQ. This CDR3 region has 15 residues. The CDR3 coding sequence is TGCGCCAGCAGCTGGAGCGGGACCCCCCCAGACGAGCAGTACTTC. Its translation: CASSWSGTPPDEQYF.

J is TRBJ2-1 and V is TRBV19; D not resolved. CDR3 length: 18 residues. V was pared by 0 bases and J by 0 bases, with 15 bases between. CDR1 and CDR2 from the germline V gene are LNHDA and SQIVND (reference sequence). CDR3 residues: CASSIDRVGTASYNEQFF. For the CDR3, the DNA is TGTGCCAGTAGTATAGATCGGGTCGGAACGGCCTCCTACAATGAGCAGTTCTTC. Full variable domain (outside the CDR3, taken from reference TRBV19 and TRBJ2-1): DGGITQSPKYLFRKEGQNVTLSCEQNLNHDAMYWYRQDPGQGLRLIYYSQIVNDFQKGDIAEGYSVSREKKESFPLTVTSAQKNPTAFYLCASSIDRVGTASYNEQFFGPGTRLTVL.

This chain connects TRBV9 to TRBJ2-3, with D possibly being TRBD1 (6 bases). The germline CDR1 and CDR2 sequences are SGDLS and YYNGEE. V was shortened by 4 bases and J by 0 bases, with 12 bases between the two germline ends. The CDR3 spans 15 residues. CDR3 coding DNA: TGTGCCAGCAGCTCCCTGAGGGGGAGCACAGATACGCAGTATTTT. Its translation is CASSSLRGSTDTQYF.

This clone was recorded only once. The CDR3 here is CASSLQGNEQFF. The CDR3 nucleotides are TGCGCCAGCAGCCTCCAGGGGAATGAGCAGTTCTTC. This sequence joins TRBV5-1 and TRBJ2-1; perhaps TRBD1 as D (6 bases). Germline assignment: CDR1 SGHRS and CDR2 YFSETQ. This CDR3 has 12 residues. V dropped 4 bases and J dropped 7 bases, with 9 bases sitting between them.

Here the CDR3 DNA reads TGCGCCAGCAGCTCCCAGGGGGGCATCCGGAGAGAGACCCAGTACTTC. Amino acid sequence: CASSSQGGIRRETQYF. The V gene is TRBV5-1, the J gene TRBJ2-5; D is perhaps TRBD1 (7 bases). Between the trimmed V and J ends, which lost 3 bases and 4 bases, there was a span of 19 bases. The CDR3 is made up of 16 amino acids. Germline assignment: CDR1 SGHRS and CDR2 YFSETQ.

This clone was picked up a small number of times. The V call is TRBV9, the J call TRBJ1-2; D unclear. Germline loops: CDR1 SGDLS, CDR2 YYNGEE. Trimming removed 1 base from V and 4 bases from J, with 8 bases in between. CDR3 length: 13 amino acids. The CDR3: CASSVKGVYGYTF. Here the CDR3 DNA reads TGTGCCAGCAGCGTAAAGGGAGTCTATGGCTACACCTTC.

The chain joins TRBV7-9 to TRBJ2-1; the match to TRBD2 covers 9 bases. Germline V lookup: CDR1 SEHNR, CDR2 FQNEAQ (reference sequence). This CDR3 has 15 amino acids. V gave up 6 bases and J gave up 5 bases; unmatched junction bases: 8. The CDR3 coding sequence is TGTGCCAGCAGTCCTAGGACTAGCGCCGACAATGAGCAGTTCTTC. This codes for CASSPRTSADNEQFF.

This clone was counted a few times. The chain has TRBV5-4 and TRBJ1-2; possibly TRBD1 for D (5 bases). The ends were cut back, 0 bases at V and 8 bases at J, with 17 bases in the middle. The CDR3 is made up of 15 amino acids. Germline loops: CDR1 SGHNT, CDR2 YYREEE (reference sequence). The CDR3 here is CASSLDRPEGRGYTF. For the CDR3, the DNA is TGTGCCAGCAGCTTGGACAGGCCGGAAGGTCGGGGCTACACCTTC.

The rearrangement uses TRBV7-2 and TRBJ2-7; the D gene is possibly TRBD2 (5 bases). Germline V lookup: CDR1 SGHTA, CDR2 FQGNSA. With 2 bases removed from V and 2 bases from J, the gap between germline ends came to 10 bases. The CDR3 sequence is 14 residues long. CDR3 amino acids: CASSLRGKPYEQYF. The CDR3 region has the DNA TGTGCCAGCAGCTTAAGAGGGAAGCCCTACGAGCAGTACTTC.

The CDR3 region has the DNA TGTGCCAGCAATAGGGACACAAACTATGGCTACACCTTC. Amino acids: CASNRDTNYGYTF. This chain links TRBV9 with TRBJ1-2; a weak D match, TRBD1 (6 bases). The length of the CDR3 is 13 residues. Per germline, CDR1 SGDLS and CDR2 YYNGEE. Trimming shortened V by 6 bases and J by 2 bases, and 11 bases separated the two germline ends.

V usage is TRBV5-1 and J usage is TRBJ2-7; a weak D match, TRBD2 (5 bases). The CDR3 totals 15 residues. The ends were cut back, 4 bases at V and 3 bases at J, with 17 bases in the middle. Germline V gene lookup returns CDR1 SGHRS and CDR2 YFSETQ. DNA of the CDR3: TGCGCCAGCAGCCCCGGACCCCCACGGGGCTACGAGCAGTACTTC. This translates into CASSPGPPRGYEQYF.

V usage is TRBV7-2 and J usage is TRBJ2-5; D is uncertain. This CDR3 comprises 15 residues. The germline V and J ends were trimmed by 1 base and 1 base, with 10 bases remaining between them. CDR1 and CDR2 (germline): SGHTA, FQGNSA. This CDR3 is CASSLVPRSQETQYF. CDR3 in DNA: TGTGCCAGCAGCTTAGTCCCGCGTAGCCAAGAGACCCAGTACTTC.

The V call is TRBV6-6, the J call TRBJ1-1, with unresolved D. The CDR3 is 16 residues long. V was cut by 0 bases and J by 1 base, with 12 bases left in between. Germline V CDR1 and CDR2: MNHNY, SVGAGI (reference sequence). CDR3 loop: CASSYSAGITNTEAFF. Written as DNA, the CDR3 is TGTGCCAGCAGTTACTCTGCCGGGATTACGAACACTGAAGCTTTCTTT.

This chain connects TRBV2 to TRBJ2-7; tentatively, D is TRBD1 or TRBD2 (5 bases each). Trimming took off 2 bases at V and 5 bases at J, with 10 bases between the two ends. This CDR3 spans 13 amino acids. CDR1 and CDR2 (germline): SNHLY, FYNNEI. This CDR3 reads CASSEYGAHEQYF. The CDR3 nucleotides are TGTGCCAGCAGTGAATACGGGGCCCACGAGCAGTACTTC. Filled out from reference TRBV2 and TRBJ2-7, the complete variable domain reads EPEVTQTPSHQVTQMGQEVILRCVPISNHLYFYWYRQILGQKVEFLVSFYNNEISEKSEIFDDQFSVERPDGSNFTLKIRSTKLEDSAMYFCASSEYGAHEQYFGPGTRLTVT.

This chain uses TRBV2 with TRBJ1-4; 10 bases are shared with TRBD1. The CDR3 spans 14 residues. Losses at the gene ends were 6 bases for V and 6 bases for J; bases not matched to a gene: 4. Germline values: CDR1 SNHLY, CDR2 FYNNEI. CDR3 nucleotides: TGTGCCAGCAGCCGGGACAGGGGATATGAAAAACTGTTTTTT. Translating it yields CASSRDRGYEKLFF.

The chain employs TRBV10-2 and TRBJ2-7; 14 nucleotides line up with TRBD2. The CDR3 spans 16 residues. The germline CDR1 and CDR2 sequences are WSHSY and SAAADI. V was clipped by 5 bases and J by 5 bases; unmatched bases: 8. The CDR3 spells CASSRTGTSGGNEQYF. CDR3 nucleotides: TGCGCCAGCAGTCGTACCGGGACTAGCGGGGGAAACGAGCAGTACTTC.

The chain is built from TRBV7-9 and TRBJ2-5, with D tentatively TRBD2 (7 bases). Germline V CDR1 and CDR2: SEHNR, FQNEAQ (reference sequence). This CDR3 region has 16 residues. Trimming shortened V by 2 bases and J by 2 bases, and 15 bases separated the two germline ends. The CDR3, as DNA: TGTGCCAGCAGCTTAATTCGCGGGGGCAAACAAGAGACCCAGTACTTC. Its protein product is CASSLIRGGKQETQYF.

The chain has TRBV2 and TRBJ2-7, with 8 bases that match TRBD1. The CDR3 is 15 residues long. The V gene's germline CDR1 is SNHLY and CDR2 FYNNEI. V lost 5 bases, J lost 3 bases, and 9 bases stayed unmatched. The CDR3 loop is CASSYLQGVGYEQYF. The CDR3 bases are TGTGCCAGCAGTTACCTACAGGGGGTTGGCTACGAGCAGTACTTC.